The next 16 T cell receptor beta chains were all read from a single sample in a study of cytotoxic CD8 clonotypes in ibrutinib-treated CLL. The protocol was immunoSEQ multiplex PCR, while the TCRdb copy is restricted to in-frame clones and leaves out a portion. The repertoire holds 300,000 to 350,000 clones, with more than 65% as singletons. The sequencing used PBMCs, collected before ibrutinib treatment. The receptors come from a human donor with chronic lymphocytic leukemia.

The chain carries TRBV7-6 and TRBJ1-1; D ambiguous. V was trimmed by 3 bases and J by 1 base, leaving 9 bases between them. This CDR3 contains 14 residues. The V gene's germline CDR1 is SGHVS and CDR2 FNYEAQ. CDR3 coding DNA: TGTGCCAGCAGCTTGGCTAGGGAGAACACTGAAGCTTTCTTT. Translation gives CASSLARENTEAFF.

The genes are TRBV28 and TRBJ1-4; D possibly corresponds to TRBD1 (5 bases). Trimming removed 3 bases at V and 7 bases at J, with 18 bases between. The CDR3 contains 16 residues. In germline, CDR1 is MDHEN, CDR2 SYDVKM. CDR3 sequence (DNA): TGTGCCAGCAGTTTTAATCGAGGGGCCGGAGGTGAAAAACTGTTTTTT. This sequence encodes CASSFNRGAGGEKLFF.

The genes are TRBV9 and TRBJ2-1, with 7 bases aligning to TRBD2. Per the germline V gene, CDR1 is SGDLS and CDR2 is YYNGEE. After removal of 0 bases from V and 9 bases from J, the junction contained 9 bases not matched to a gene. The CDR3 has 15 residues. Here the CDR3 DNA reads TGTGCCAGCAGCGTAGCTACGGCGGGAGCGGGTGAGCAGTTCTTC. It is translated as CASSVATAGAGEQFF.

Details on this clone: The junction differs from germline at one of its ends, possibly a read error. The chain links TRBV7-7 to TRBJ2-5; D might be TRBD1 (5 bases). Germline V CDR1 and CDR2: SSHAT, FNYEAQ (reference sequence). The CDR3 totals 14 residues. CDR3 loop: CASSLDFREETQYF. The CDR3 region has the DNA TGTGCTAGCAGCTTAGATTTCAGGGAAGAGACCCAGTACTTC.

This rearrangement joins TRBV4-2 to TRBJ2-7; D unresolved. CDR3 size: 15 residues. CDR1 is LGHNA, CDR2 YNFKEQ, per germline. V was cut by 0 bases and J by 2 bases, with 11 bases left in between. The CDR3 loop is CASSQEWQTTYEQYF. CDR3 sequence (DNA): TGTGCCAGCAGCCAAGAGTGGCAGACAACCTACGAGCAGTACTTC.

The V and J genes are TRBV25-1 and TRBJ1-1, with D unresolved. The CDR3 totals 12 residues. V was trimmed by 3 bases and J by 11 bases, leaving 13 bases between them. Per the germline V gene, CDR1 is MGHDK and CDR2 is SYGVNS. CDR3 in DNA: TGTGCCAGCAGTGATTCCCCTCCCGGGGCTTTCTTT. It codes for CASSDSPPGAFF.

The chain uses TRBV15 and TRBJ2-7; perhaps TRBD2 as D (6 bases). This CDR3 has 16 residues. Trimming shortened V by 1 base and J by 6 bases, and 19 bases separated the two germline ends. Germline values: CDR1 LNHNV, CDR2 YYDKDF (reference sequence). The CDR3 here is CATSRGWGGTGVEQYF. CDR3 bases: TGTGCCACCAGCAGAGGTTGGGGCGGGACCGGCGTCGAGCAGTACTTC.

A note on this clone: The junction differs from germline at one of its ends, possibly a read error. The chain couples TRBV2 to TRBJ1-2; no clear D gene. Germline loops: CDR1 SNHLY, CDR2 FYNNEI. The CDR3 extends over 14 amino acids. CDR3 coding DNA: TGTGCCAGCAGTGAGAGGCTTCTGTTTCGCGGTCGCTATTTC. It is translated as CASSERLLFRGRYF.

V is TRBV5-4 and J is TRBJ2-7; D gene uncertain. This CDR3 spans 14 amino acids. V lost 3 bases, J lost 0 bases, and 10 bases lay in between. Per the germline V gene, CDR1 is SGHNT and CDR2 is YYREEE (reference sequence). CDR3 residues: CASSSEPSSYEQYF. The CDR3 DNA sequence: TGTGCCAGCAGCTCGGAGCCCTCCTCCTACGAGCAGTACTTC.

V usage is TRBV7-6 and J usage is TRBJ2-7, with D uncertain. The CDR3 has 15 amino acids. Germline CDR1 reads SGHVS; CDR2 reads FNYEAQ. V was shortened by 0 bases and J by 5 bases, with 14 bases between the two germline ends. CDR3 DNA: TGTGCCAGCAGCTTAGCGCATACGGCCAGCGACGAGCAGTACTTC. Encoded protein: CASSLAHTASDEQYF.

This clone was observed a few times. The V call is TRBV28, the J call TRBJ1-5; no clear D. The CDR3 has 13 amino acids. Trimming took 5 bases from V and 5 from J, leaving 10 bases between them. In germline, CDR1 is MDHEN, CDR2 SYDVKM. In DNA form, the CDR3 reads TGTGCCAGCAGTCGAGAGGTGTATCAGCCCCAGCATTTT. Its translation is CASSREVYQPQHF.

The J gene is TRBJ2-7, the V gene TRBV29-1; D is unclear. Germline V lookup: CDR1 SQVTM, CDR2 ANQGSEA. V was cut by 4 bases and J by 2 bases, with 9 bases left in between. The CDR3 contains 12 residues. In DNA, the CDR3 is TGCAGCGTTGCGGACCTGGCCTACGAGCAGTACTTC. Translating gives CSVADLAYEQYF.

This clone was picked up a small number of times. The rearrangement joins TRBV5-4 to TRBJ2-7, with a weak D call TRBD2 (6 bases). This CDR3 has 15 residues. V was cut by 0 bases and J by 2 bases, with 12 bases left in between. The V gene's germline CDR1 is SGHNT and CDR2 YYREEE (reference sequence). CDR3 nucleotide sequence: TGTGCCAGCAGCTTGGGCGGAGGGTCTGCCTACGAGCAGTACTTC. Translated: CASSLGGGSAYEQYF. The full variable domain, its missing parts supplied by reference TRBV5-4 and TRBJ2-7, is ETGVTQSPTHLIKTRGQQVTLRCSSQSGHNTVSWYQQALGQGPQFIFQYYREEENGRGNFPPRFSGLQFPNYSSELNVNALELDDSALYLCASSLGGGSAYEQYFGPGTRLTVT.

Here the CDR3 DNA reads TGTGCCAGTAGATCTCCGGGGAGACAGGGGAACACCGGGGAGCTGTTTTTT. It encodes CASRSPGRQGNTGELFF. The chain employs TRBV19 and TRBJ2-2; 7 bases map to TRBD1. CDR1 and CDR2 from the germline V gene are LNHDA and SQIVND (reference sequence). This CDR3 is 17 amino acids long. Germline trimming cut 6 bases from V and 1 base from J; bases unmatched to any gene: 11.

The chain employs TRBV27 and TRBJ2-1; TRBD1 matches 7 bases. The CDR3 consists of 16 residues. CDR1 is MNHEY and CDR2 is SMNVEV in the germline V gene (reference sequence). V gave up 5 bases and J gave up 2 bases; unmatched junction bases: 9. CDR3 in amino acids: CASSGRDSQAYNEQFF. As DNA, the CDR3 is TGTGCCAGCAGTGGCAGGGACAGCCAAGCCTACAATGAGCAGTTCTTC.

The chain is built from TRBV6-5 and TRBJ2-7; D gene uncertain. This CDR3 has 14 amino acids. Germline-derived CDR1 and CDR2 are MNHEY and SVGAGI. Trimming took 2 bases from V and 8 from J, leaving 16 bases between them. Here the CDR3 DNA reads TGTGCCAGCAGTTACACGGACCAGCCTACGCAGCAGTACTTC. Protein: CASSYTDQPTQQYF.